One T cell receptor beta chain is described in this entry. This clonotype was counted ten times or more. Its antigen is unknown. No base-level quality is on record; no much larger clone is a single base apart. Libraries were constructed by 5' RACE. The sequencer was an Illumina HiSeq 2500. The second PCR ran for about 7 to 11 cycles and used a J-beta primer mix along with a sample-barcoded 5' primer. Each TCR beta cDNA molecule received a unique molecular identifier from a template-switch 5' adaptor carrying 12 random nucleotides. Each sample yielded at least 3 million CDR3-containing paired-end reads. The Mint cDNA synthesis kit, primed by a TRBC-specific oligonucleotide, was used to synthesize first-strand cDNA from all RNA. After uracil-DNA glycosylase treatment, a first 18-cycle PCR used universal primers M1SS and BC2_uni_R on all cDNA. The study's processing was this. Normalization of each sample was performed by random selection of 1 million high-quality reads, each carrying a distinct molecular identifier. Reads with shared molecular identifiers were discarded instead of being binned into consensus sequences. MiTCR, run with a Q25 quality threshold and the strictest error-elimination algorithm, handled CDR3 identification, clonotype clustering and error correction. A nonparametric unseen species model with Euler transformation was used to estimate lower-bound total TCR beta diversity. TCRdb trimmed the raw reads at Q25, called clones with MiXCR and kept productive beta chains. A single entry per CDR3 protein holds the most common genes and DNA from its merged rows. TCRdb, rather than the study authors, made the V and J calls. This sample gives hundreds of thousands of distinct CDR3 sequences in total; about 42% of them show up just once. Jointly, the top ten make up around 21% of the sample.

This sample was included in a study of blood T cells in healthy people across ages (dated by TCRdb to 2013 to 2016). Background for the entire study: In model experiments, template switching captured about one uniquely barcoded TCR beta cDNA molecule for every two T cells. Age-related changes in TCR beta repertoire diversity were measured in the study by deep sequencing normalized with unique cDNA molecular identifiers. Four age groups were formed from the donors: young (average about 15 years), middle-aged (around 40), aged (about 62) and long-lived (about 80). To avoid experimental bias, donors of different ages were randomly spread across the sequencing lanes. Using the same blood draw, the study looked at two additional independent replicas of 1 million unique cDNA reads for two donors, one aged 18 to 29 and the other aged 80 or older.

The study at large found these results: Bulk unsorted PBMC profiling prevented conclusive comparison of naive and antigen-experienced compartments. Compared with the aged group, the long-lived group had more naive CD4+ T cells, fewer expanded clones and increased TCR diversity, suggesting age selection. Total diversity estimates from one million sequenced T cells were considered lower bounds and underestimates. The percentage of naive T cells measured by flow cytometry correlated strongly with observed TCR beta diversity. Donor CMV infection status was unknown, potentially confounding age-related changes in expanded clonotypes. Observed TCR beta diversity per million T cells fell roughly linearly with age, and a significant reduction was already apparent by age roughly 40.

The donors were 40 or so Caucasian individuals from Russia, aged 6 to 90 years, who were systemically healthy. Around 9.8 milliliters of peripheral blood were collected from each donor into EDTA-treated Vacutainer tubes. Ficoll-Paque density-gradient centrifugation was used to isolate PBMCs, with at least 6.5 million per sample. Trizol reagent was used to extract total RNA from the PBMCs, yielding at least 6 micrograms per sample. The percentages of naive CD45RAhigh/CD27high T cells were determined by flow cytometry on a PBMC aliquot from every donor. The germline V gene sets CDR1 to SGHDT and CDR2 to YYEEEE. Inclusive of the bounding cysteine and phenylalanine, the CDR3 is 13 residues long. Only the CDR3 DNA is retained, 39 bases long and in frame from the first base. Relative to germline, V is 3 bases shorter and J is 6 bases shorter, with 12 bases between their ends.

The sample taken for sequencing was blood. The receptor's source is a man between 60 and 70 years old in good health. The chain is assembled from TRBV5-6 and TRBJ2-5, with a weak D call of TRBD2 (6 bases match). DNA sequence: TGTGCCAGCAGCTCGACTAGAGAGAAGACCCAGTACTTC. The encoded protein is CASSSTREKTQYF.